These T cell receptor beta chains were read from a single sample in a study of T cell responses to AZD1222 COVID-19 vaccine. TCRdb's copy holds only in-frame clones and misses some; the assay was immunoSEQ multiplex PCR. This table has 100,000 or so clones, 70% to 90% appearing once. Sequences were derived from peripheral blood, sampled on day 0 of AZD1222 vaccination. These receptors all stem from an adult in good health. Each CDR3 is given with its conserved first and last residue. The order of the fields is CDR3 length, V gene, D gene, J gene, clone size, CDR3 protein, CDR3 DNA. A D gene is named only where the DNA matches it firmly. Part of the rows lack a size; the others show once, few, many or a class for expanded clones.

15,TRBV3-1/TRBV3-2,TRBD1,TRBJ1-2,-,CASSYGTGYNYGYTF,TGTGCCAGCAGTTACGGGACAGGCTATAACTATGGCTACACCTTC
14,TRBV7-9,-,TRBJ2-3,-,CASSVHHWTDTQYF,TGTGCCAGCAGCGTGCACCACTGGACAGATACGCAGTATTTT
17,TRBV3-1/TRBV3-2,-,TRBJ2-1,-,CASSQAKPGRSYNEQFF,TGTGCCAGCAGCCAAGCCAAACCGGGACGCAGCTACAATGAGCAGTTCTTC
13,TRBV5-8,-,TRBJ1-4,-,CASSLRLGEKLFF,TGTGCCAGCAGCCTAAGGCTGGGTGAAAAACTGTTTTTT
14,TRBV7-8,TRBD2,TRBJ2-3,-,CATSYGGRTDTQYF,TGTGCCACCAGCTACGGGGGGAGGACAGATACGCAGTATTTT
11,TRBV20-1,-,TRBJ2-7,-,CSARSPYEQYF,TGCAGTGCTAGGAGCCCCTACGAGCAGTACTTC
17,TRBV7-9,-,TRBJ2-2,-,CASGPTGERFNTGELFF,TGTGCCAGCGGGCCCACGGGGGAGCGGTTCAACACCGGGGAGCTGTTTTTT
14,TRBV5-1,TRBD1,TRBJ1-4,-,CASSQGGTNEKLFF,TGCGCCAGCAGCCAGGGGGGAACTAATGAAAAACTGTTTTTT
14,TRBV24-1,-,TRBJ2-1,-,CATSDRGNDDEQFF,TGTGCCACCAGTGATCGGGGCAACGATGATGAGCAGTTCTTC
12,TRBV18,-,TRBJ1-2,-,CASSRRDGGYTF,TGTGCCAGCTCCCGCAGGGATGGTGGCTACACCTTC
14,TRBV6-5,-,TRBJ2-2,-,CASRRSANTGELFF,TGTGCCAGCAGAAGGTCCGCGAACACCGGGGAGCTGTTTTTT
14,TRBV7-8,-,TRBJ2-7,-,CASSLRQASYEQYF,TGTGCCAGCAGCTTAAGACAGGCCTCCTACGAGCAGTACTTC
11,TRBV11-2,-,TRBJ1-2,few,CASSLGGGYTF,TGTGCCAGCAGCTTAGGAGGGGGCTACACCTTC
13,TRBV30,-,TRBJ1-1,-,CAWTERRGTEAFF,TGTGCCTGGACGGAAAGAAGGGGCACTGAAGCTTTCTTT
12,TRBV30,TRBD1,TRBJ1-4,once,CAWGQGDEKLFF,TGTGCCTGGGGACAGGGTGACGAAAAACTGTTTTTT
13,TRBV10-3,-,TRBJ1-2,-,CAISEVRDYGYTF,TGTGCCATCAGTGAGGTCCGCGACTATGGCTACACCTTC
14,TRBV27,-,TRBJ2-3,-,CASSLSTHADTQYF,TGTGCCAGCAGTTTATCGACTCATGCAGATACGCAGTATTTT
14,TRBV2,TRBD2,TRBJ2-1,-,CASSAQRGGPEQFF,TGTGCCAGCAGTGCCCAGCGGGGGGGCCCTGAGCAGTTCTTC
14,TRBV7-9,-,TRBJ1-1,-,CASSAVPRDTEAFF,TGTGCCAGCAGCGCGGTCCCGAGGGACACTGAAGCTTTCTTT
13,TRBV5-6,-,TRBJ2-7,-,CASSLDRGIEQYF,TGTGCCAGCAGCCTCGATAGGGGTATCGAGCAGTACTTC
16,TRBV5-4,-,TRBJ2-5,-,CASSLVGRVGEETQYF,TGTGCCAGCAGCTTGGTAGGCAGGGTGGGAGAAGAGACCCAGTACTTC